This TCR beta chain comes out of a study of T cell responses to AZD1222 COVID-19 vaccine (dated by TCRdb to the early 2020s). Some background on the complete study: AZD1222 recipients whose second dose came at about 4 weeks and those whose second dose came at about 12 weeks were combined into one group, since spike-specific TCR depth and breadth did not differ between the two schedules. A total of about 240 trial participants underwent TCR sequencing, of whom 207 received two doses of AZD1222 and about 25 received two doses of the MenACWY control vaccine. Trial participants were enrolled by age into subgroups of 18-55, 56-69 and 70-plus years, and roughly 150, 30 and 60 TCR-sequenced participants, respectively, were included in these subgroups. Broader findings and caveats from the paper: In the small 56-69-year group, the increase in depth fell short of significance, most likely because of low power. Epitopes outside the regions mutated in the B.1.351 and B.1.1.7 variants were reportedly recognized by nearly half of the unique spike-specific TCRs. Vaccine-associated CD4 TCRs spanned the whole spike protein, with dominant responses in regions 160-218 and 743-854. Only five to seven AZD1222 recipients were SARS-CoV-2 seropositive at baseline, limiting conclusions about previously exposed vaccinees. Because no day 14 peak-response samples were available, repertoires were characterized only after the peak T cell response. Spike-specific TCR breadth and depth rose significantly after two AZD1222 doses compared with day 0 and with MenACWY recipients. Participants were mostly white British and included more females than males, and it was suggested by the authors that clonal diversity may have been underestimated.

The intended sense of this specimen's time point label: baseline before first vaccination. Samples from vaccinated people were obtained from the UK trials COV001 and COV002, which included a single-blind randomized controlled phase 2/3 trial of AZD1222 (ChAdOx1 nCoV-19) in healthy adults. Trial participant PBMC samples were collected at day 0 and day 28 after the second dose for TCRbeta chain sequencing. The CDR3 regions of human TCRbeta chains were subjected to immunosequencing. Per the authors' processing: Repertoire TCRs were matched against a reference library of SARS-CoV-2-specific TCRs generated with the MIRA antigen-specificity platform. Breadth was defined as the fraction of unique TCRs that were SARS-CoV-2-associated. Depth was defined as the fraction of total T cells that were SARS-CoV-2-associated. Using the MIRA data, every spike-specific TCR was mapped to the spike region that the TCR reacted to and assigned to either a CD4 or a CD8 class. Log10-transformed breadth and depth values were compared by one-way ANOVA with Sidak's multiple comparisons tests. The clones in this table, taken by TCRdb from immuneACCESS, are in-frame only. Not every clone is retained; where verified, under half of the shortfall comes from an unresolved V gene, and the cause of the rest is unknown. V and J calls plus clone size are reproduced from that table; the DNA served to infer D and trimming. The sample table contains over 95,000 clones; only one count was recorded for around 87% of them. Around 12% of the sample belongs to the ten largest clones.

The germline V gene encodes CDR1 MNHEY and CDR2 SVGAGI. The CDR3, cysteine through phenylalanine, is 13 amino acids long. Solely the CDR3 DNA is kept, with 39 bases framed from the first base. V and J are truncated by 5 bases and 2 bases respectively, leaving an intervening sequence of 9 bases. Of note for this clone: This clone's antigen is unknown. Per-base quality was not reported, and no clone a single base away is much larger than it.

This specimen consisted of peripheral blood, obtained on day 0 of AZD1222 vaccination. The TCR originated in an adult in good health. The V and J genes are TRBV6-5 and TRBJ1-2; the D gene assignment is ambiguous. The CDR3 is CASSPQQNYGYTF. The sequence in DNA is TGTGCCAGCAGTCCTCAGCAAAACTATGGCTACACCTTC.